This T cell receptor (beta chain) emerged from a study of T-cell reconstitution after alpha-beta-depleted transplantation in children. CDR1 and CDR2 (germline): DFQATT, SNEGSKA (reference sequence). The V gene lost 3 bases and the J gene lost 0 bases, with 11 bases spanning the gap. This CDR3 comprises 14 residues. This clonotype was counted between two and nine times. Preparation of the TCRbeta library was carried out with unique molecular identifiers. In TCRdb, the PCR reads were re-called with MiXCR into one record per CDR3 protein. This sample has about 900,000 distinct CDR3 sequences, with about 29% found just once.

This chain connects TRBV20-1 to TRBJ1-1; the D gene is possibly TRBD1 (5 bases). Sequenced material: PBMCs, mostly from graft donor cells, taken 360 days after TCRalphabeta/CD19-depleted stem cell transplant. This TCR derives from a boy under two years old who had a stem cell transplant for SCID, so the T cells may come from the graft donor. The DNA for the CDR3 is TGCAGTGCTAGCCGGGGGTCCATGAACACTGAAGCTTTCTTT. This gives the protein CSASRGSMNTEAFF.